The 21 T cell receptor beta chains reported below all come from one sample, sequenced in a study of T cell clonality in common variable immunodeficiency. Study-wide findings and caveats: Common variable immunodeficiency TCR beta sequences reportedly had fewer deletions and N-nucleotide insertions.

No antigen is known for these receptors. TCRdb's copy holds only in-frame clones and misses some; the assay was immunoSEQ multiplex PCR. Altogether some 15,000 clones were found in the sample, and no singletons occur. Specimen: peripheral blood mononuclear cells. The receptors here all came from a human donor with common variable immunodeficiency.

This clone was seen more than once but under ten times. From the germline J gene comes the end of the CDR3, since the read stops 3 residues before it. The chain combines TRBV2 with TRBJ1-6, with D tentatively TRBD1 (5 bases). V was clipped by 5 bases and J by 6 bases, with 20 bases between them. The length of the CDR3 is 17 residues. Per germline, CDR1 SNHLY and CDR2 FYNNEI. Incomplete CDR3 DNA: TGTGCCAGCAGTACTAACCGCGGGGGGTTTGCTAATTCACCC. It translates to CASSTNRGGFANSP. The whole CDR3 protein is CASSTNRGGFANSPLHF.

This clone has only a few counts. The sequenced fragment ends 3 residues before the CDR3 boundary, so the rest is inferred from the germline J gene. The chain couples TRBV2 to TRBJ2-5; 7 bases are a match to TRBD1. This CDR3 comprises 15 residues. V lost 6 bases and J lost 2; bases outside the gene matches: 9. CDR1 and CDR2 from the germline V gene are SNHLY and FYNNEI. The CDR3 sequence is CASRPEAGGQETQYF. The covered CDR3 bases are TGTGCCAGCAGACCCGAGGCAGGGGGACAAGAGACC.

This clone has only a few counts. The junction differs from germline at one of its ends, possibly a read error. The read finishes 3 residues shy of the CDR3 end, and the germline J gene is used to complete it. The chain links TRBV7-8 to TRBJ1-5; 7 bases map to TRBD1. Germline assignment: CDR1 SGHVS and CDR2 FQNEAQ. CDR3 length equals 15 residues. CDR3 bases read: TGTGCCAGCAGTTTAGACAGGGTGGGGCTGTGGCCC. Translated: CASSLDRVGLWP. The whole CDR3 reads CASSLDRVGLWPQHF.

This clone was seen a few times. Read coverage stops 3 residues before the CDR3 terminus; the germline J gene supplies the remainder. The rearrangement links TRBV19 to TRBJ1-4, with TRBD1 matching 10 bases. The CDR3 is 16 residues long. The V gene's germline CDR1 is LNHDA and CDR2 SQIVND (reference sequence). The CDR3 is CASRPTSGTGVGGLFF. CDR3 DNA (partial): TGTGCCAGTAGGCCCACTTCCGGGACAGGGGTCGGAGGA.

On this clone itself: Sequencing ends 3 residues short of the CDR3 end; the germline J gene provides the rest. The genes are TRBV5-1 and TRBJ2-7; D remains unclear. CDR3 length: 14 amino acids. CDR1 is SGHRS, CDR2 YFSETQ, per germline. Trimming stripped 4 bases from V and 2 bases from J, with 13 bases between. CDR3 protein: CASSITGSTYEQYF. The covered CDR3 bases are TGCGCCAGCAGCATAACCGGGTCTACCTACGAG.

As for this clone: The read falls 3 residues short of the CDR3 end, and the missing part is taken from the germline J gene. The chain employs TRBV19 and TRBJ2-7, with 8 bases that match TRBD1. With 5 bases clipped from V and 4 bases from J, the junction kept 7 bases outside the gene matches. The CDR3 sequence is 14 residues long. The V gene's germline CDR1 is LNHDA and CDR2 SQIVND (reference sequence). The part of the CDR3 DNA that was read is TGTGCCAGTAGTTCCCAGGGGGCCTCTTACGAG. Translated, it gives CASSSQGASYE. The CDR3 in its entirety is CASSSQGASYEQYF.

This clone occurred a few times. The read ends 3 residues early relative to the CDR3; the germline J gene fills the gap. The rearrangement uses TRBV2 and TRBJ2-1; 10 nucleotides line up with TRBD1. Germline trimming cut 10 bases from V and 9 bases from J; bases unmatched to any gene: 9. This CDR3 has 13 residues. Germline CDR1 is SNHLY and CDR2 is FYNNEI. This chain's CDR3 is CANSGTGVIEQFF. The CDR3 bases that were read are TGTGCCAATTCCGGGACAGGGGTTATTGAG.

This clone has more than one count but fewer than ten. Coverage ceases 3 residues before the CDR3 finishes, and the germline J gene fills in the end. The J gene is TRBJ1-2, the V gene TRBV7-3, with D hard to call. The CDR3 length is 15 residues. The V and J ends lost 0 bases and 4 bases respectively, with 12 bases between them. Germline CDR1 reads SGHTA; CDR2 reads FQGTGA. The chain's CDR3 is CASSLTGQVGYGYTF. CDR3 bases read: TGTGCCAGCAGCTTAACGGGTCAGGTCGGCTATGGC.

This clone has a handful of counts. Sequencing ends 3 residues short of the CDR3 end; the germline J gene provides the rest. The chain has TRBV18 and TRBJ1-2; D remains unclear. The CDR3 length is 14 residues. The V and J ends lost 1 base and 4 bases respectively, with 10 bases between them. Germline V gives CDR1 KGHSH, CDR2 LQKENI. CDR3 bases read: TGTGCCAGCTCACCACAGTGGCAGATCTATGGC. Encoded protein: CASSPQWQIYG. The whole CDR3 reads CASSPQWQIYGYTF.

The CDR3 spells CASSRIGGRGEQFF. Partial CDR3 DNA: TGTGCCAGCAGCCGAATCGGGGGGCGGGGTGAG. This chain links TRBV7-9 with TRBJ2-1, with D possibly being TRBD2 (7 bases). The missing CDR3 end, 3 residues past where the read stops, is filled in from the germline J gene. V lost 5 bases and J lost 9, with 17 bases in between. Germline V gene sequence: CDR1 SEHNR, CDR2 FQNEAQ (reference sequence). The CDR3 is 14 amino acids.

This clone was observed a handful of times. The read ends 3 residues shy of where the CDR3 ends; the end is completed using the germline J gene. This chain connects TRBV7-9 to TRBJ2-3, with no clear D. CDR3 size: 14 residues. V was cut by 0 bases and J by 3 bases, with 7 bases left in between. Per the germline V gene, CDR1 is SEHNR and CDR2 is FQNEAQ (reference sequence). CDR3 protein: CASSLASPTDTQYF. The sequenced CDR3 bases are TGTGCCAGCAGCTTAGCTAGCCCTACAGATACG.

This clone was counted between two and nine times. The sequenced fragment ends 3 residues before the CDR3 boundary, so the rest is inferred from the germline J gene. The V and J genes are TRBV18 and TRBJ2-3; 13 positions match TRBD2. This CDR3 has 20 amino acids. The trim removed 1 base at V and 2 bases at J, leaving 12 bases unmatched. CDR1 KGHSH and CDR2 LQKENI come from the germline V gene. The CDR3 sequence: CASSPLKRLAGGLSTDTQYF. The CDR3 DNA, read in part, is TGTGCCAGCTCACCACTAAAAAGACTAGCGGGGGGACTCTCCACAGATACG.

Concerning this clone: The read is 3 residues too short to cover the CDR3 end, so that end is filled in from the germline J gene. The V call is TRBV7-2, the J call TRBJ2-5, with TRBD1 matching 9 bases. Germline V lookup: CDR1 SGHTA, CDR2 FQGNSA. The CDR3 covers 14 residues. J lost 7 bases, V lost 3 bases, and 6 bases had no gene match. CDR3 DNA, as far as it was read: TGTGCCAGCAGCTTCCTCCGGGACAGGGCGACC. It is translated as CASSFLRDRAT. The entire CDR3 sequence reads CASSFLRDRATQYF.

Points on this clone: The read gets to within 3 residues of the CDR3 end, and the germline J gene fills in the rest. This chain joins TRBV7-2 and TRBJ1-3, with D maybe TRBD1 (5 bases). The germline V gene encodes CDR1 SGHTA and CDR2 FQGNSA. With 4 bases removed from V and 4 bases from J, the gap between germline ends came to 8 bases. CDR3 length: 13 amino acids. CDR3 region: CASSSAGGNTIYF. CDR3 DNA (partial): TGTGCCAGCAGCTCTGCAGGGGGAAACACC.

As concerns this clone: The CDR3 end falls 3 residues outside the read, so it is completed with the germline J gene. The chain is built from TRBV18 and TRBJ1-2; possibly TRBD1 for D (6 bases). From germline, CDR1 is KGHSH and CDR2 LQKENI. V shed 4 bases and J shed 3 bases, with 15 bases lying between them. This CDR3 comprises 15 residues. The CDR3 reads CASSQTGIIDYGYTF. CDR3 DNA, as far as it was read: TGTGCCAGCTCACAAACAGGGATAATCGACTATGGC.

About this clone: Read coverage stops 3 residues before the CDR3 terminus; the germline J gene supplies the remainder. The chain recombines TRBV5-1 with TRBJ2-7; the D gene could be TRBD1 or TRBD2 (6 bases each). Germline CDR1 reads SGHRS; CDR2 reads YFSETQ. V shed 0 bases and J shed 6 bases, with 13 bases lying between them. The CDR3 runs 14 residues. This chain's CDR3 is CASSLVLQGGEQYF. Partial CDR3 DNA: TGCGCCAGCAGCTTGGTCTTACAGGGAGGCGAG.

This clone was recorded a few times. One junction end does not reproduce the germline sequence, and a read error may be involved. The covered CDR3 bases are TGTTCCAGCAGCCCAGGGGTTTCCTACGAG. This codes for CSSSPGVSYE. The full CDR3 protein is CSSSPGVSYEQYF. This chain uses TRBV7-9 with TRBJ2-7; D is perhaps TRBD1 (6 bases). With the read ending 3 residues before the CDR3 end, the germline J gene is used to fill in that end. The CDR3 has 13 residues. The germline V gene encodes CDR1 SEHNR and CDR2 FQNEAQ (reference sequence).

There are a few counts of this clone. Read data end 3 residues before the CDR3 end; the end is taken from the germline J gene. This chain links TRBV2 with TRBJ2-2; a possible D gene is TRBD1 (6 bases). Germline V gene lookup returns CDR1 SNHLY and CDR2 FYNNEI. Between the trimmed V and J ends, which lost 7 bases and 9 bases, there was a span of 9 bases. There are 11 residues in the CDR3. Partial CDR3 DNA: TGTGCCAGCACACAGGGAAGGGAG. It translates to CASTQGRE. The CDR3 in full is CASTQGRELFF.

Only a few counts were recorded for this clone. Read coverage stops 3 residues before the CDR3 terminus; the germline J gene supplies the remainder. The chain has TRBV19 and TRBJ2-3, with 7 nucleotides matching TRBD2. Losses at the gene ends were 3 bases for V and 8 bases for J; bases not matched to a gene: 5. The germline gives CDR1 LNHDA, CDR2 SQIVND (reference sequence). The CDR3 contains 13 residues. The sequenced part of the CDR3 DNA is TGTGCCAGTAGTATGGGGGACTACGGTACG. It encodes CASSMGDYGT. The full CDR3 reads CASSMGDYGTQYF.

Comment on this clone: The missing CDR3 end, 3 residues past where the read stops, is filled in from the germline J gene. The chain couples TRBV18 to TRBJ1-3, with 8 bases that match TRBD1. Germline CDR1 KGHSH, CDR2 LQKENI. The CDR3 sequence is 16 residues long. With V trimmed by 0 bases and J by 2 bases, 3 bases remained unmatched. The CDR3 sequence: CASSPPGRGPGNTIYF. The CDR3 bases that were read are TGTGCCAGCTCACCACCGGGCAGGGGGCCTGGAAACACC.

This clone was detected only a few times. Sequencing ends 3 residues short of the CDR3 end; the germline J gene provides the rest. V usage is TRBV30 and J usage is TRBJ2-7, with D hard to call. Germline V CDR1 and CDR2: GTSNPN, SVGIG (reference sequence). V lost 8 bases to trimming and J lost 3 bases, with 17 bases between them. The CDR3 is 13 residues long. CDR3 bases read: TGTGCCCATACGGTGGCAGGCGACTACGAG. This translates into CAHTVAGDYE. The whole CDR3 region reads CAHTVAGDYEQYF.